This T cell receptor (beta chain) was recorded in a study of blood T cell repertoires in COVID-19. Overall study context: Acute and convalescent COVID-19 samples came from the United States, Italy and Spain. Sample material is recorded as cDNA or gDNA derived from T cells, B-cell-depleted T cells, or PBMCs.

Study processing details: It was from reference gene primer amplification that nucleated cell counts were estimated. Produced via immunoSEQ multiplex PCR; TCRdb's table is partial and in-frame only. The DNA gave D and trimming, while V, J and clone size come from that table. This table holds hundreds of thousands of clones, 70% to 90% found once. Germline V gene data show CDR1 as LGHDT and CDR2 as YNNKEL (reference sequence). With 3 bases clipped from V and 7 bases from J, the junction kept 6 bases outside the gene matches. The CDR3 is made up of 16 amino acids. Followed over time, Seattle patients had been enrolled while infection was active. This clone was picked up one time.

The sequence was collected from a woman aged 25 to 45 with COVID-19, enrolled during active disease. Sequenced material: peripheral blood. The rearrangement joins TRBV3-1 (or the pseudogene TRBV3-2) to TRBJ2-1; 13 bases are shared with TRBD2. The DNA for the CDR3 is TGTGCCAGCAGCCACCGGACTAGCGGGAGAGATAATGAGCAGTTCTTC. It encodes CASSHRTSGRDNEQFF.